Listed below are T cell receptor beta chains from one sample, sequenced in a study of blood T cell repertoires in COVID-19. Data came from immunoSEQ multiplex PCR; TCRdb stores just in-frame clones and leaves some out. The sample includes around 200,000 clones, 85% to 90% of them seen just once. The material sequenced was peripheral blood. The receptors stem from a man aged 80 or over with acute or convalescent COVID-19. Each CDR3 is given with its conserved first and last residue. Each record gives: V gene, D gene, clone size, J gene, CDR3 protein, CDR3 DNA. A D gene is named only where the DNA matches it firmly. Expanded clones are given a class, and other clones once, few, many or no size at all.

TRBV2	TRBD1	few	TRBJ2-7	CASSSPGTGNEQYF	TGTGCCAGCAGTTCCCCCGGGACAGGCAACGAGCAGTACTTC
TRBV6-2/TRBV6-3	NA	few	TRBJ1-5	CASSRQSFNQPQHF	TGTGCCAGCAGCCGACAGTCTTTCAATCAGCCCCAGCATTTT
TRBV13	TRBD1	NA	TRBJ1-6	CASSFDRDSPLHF	TGTGCCAGCAGCTTCGACAGGGATTCACCCCTCCACTTT
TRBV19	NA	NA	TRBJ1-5	CASKRTNSNQPQHF	TGTGCCAGCAAAAGGACTAATAGCAATCAGCCCCAGCATTTT
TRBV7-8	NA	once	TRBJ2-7	CASSPSSYEQYF	TGTGCCAGCAGCCCGAGCTCCTACGAGCAGTACTTC
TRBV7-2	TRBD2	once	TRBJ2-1	CASSLVAGVKNEQFF	TGTGCCAGCAGCTTAGTAGCGGGAGTTAAAAATGAGCAGTTCTTC
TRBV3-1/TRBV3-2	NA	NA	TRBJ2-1	CASSRDGGAYNEQFF	TGTGCCAGCAGCAGGGATGGCGGGGCCTACAATGAGCAGTTCTTC
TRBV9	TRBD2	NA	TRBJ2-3	CASSASGSGTDTQYF	TGTGCCAGCAGCGCAAGCGGGAGTGGCACAGATACGCAGTATTTT
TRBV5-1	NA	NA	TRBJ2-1	CASSLDVRYEQFF	TGCGCCAGCAGCTTGGACGTGCGCTATGAGCAGTTCTTC
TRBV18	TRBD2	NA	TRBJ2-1	CASSPIAFGGSSYNEQFF	TGTGCCAGCTCACCTATCGCGTTCGGCGGGAGCTCCTACAATGAGCAGTTCTTC
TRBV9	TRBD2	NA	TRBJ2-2	CASSAGGNTGELFF	TGTGCCAGCAGCGCGGGAGGAAATACCGGGGAGCTGTTTTTT
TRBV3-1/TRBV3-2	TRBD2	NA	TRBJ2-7	CASSQATSGRLYF	TGTGCCAGCAGCCAAGCGACTAGCGGGAGACTGTACTTC
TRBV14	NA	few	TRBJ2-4	CASSQGGSIQYF	TGTGCCAGCAGCCAGGGAGGTAGCATTCAGTACTTC
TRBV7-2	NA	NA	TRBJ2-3	CASSPQAATTDTQYF	TGTGCCAGCAGCCCCCAAGCGGCTACCACAGATACGCAGTATTTT
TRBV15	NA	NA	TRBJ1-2	CATSRDAAGAIGVYGYTF	TGTGCCACCAGCAGAGATGCGGCAGGGGCCATTGGGGTCTATGGCTACACCTTC
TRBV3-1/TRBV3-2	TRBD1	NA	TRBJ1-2	CASSQDRPGQGRSKTYGYTF	TGTGCCAGCAGCCAAGATCGGCCGGGACAGGGTCGTTCAAAAACCTATGGCTACACCTTC
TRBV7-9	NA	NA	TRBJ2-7	CASNGGTLVHEQYF	TGTGCCAGCAACGGCGGGACCCTAGTCCACGAGCAGTACTTC
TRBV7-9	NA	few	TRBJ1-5	CASSQGYRGQPQHF	TGTGCCAGCAGCCAGGGGTACCGAGGTCAGCCCCAGCATTTT
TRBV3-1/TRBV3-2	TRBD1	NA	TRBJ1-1	CASSPGGGQGFKTEAFF	TGTGCCAGCAGCCCCGGGGGAGGACAGGGGTTCAAAACTGAAGCTTTCTTT
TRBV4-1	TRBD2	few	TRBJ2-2	CASSPGLAGGQAGELFF	TGCGCCAGCAGCCCAGGACTAGCGGGAGGGCAGGCCGGGGAGCTGTTTTTT